This TCR beta chain is drawn from a study of T cell responses to AZD1222 COVID-19 vaccine. TCRdb's table, derived via immunoSEQ multiplex PCR, lists solely in-frame clones and lacks some. The sample lists about 140,000 clones; 91% were seen once. Per the germline V gene, CDR1 is MDHEN and CDR2 is SYDVKM. This CDR3 is built from 13 residues. As regards this clone: One end of the junction fails to match germline, which may point to a read error.

Sequencing was performed on peripheral blood, taken on day 0 of AZD1222 vaccination. The rearrangement joins TRBV28 to TRBJ1-4, with D possibly being TRBD1 (5 bases). The receptor comes from an adult in good health. CDR3 sequence reads: CGIGGTLGEKLFF. CDR3 nucleotide sequence: TGCGGCATCGGGGGGACGTTGGGTGAAAAACTGTTTTTT.